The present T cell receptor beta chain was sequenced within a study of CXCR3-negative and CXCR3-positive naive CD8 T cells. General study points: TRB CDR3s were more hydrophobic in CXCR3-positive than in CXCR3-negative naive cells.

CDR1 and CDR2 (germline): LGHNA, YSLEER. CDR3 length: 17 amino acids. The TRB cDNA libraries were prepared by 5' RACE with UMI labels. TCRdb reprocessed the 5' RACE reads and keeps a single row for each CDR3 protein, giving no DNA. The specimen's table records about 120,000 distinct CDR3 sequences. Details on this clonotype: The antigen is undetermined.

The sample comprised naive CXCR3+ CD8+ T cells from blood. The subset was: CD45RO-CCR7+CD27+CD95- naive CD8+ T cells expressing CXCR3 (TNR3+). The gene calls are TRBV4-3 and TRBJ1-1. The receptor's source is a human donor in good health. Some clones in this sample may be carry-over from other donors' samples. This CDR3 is CASTPSMGSPMNTEAFF.